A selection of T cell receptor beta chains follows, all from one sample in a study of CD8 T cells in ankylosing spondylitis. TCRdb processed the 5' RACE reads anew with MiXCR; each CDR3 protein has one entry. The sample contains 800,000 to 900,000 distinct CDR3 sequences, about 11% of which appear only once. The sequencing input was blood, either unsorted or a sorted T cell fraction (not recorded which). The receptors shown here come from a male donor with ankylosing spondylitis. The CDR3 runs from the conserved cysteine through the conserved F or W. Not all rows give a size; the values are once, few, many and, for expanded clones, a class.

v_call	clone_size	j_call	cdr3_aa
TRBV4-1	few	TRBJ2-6	CASSFRPDRSGANVLTF
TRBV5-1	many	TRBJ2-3	CASSLDPVLVDTQYF
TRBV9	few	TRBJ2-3	CASSTGTSGRTDTQYF
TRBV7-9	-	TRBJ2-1	CASSTREGVGDNEQFF
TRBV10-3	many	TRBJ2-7	CAISATTRNEQYF
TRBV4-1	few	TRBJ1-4	CASSQRRVQEKLFF
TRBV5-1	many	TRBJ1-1	CASSSGQWNTEAFF
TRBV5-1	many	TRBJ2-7	CASREQGSSSYEQYF
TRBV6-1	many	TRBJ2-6	CASSLRGANVLTF
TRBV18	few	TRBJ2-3	CASSPLARSGHRTDTQYF
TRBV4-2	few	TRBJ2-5	CASSQDLPTSGRRETQYF
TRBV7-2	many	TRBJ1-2	CASSLRQGGGYTF
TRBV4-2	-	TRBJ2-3	CASSQEISMSDTQYF
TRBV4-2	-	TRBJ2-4	CASSLVDRTQGIQYF
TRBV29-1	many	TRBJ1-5	CSVVGGDPGQPQHF
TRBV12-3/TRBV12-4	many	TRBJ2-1	CASSAASGPHLQFF
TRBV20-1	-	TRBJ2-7	CSAREPGFEQYF
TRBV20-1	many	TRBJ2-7	CSASPGATYEQYF
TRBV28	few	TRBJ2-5	CASSSWTGSETQYF
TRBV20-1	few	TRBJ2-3	CSASPHGADNTDTQYF
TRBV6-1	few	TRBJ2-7	CASSPTNTKGQYF
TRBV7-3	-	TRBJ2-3	CASSQTGHSTDTQYF
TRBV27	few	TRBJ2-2	CASSLSGGGAVGELFF
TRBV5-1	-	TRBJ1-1	CASSLYSGGTEAFF
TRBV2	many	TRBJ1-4	CASRWEAEKLFF
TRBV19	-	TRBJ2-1	CASTAGEYNEQFF
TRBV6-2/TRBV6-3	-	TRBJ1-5	CASSYSQPQHF
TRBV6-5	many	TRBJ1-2	CASSYSWETTYGYTF
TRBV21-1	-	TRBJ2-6	CARYGGEFLSGANVLTF
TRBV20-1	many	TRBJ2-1	CTPNRGGHNEQFF
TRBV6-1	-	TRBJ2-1	CASSLQIGTLDNEQFF
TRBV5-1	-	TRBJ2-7	CASSLDGTSYEQYF
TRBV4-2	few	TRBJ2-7	CASSQGGREYIYEQYF
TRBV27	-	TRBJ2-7	CASSFVGRSQGSYEQYF
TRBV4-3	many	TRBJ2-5	CASSQDRFEGTQYF
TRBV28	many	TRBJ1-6	CASSLTGQGYSPLHF
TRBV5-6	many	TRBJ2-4	CASSLLSSLAKNIQYF
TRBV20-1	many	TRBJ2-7	CSAVNAYEQYF
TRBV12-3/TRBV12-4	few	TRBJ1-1	CAGWGQGNTEAFF
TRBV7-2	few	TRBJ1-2	CASSSRGGESYGYTF
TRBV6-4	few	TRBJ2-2	CASSDPSTELFF
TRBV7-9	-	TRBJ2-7	CASSSGTSGKQYF
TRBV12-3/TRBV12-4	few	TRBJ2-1	CASSSRVSYNEQFF
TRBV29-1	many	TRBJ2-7	CSVEGQGARHEQYF
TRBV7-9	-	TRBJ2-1	CASSRSGRAFNEQFF
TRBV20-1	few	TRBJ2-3	CSAESGGVKDTQYF
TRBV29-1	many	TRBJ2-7	CSVSRLAGSEQYF
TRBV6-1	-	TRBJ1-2	CASRQSYGYTF